This section outlines one T cell receptor beta chain sequence together with its context. Its antigen remains unidentified. Repertoires were generated with immunoSEQ multiplex PCR, while TCRdb's copy carries only in-frame clones and drops some. This table has about 1.5 million clones, under 99% appearing once. These data belong to a study of shared clonotypes between healthy human individuals. The study's findings and limits: Naive subsets generally had larger estimated richness than memory subsets.

The CDR3 has 15 amino acids. Trimming at V came to 6 bases and at J to 2 bases, leaving 8 bases not matched to a gene. The germline V gene encodes CDR1 MNHEY and CDR2 SVGAGI. The specimen sequenced was naive CD4+ T cells sorted from blood. As for subset: CD45RA+ positively selected. V usage is TRBV6-5 and J usage is TRBJ1-2; 8 bases fit TRBD1. The source is a young man in good health. The CDR3 coding sequence is TGTGCCAGCAGAACCCGGGACAGGAGGAACTATGGCTACACCTTC. It yields the protein CASRTRDRRNYGYTF.